This T cell receptor beta chain came from a study of T cells expressing NK-cell markers. Synthesis of TCR beta cDNA relied on 5'RACE template switching carrying UMIs. Reprocessing the 5' RACE reads, TCRdb reports a single entry for every CDR3 protein and omits DNA. Recorded for this sample: approximately 550,000 distinct CDR3 sequences. The CDR3 has 14 amino acids. Germline CDR1 reads SGHVS; CDR2 reads FNYEAQ. The TCR sequence derives from a man in his late teens or twenties in good health. Sequenced material: blood T cells: a sorted CD56 or NKG2C T cell subset, CD4+ or CD8+ T cells, or bulk PBMC T cells (not recorded which). V gene TRBV7-6 combines with J gene TRBJ2-1; lacking DNA, the TRBD2 call made by TCRdb goes unchecked. CDR3 residues: CASSPKGDWNEQFF.